This is a list of T cell receptor beta chains from one sample in a study of cytomegalovirus exposure and HLA in healthy donors. Assay: immunoSEQ multiplex PCR; the TCRdb copy retains only in-frame clones and omits some. The sample has 150,000 or so clones; approximately 86% are singletons. Material for sequencing was PBMCs. These TCRs come from a man between 18 and 29 years old in good health and CMV-seropositive. The CDR3 runs from the conserved cysteine through the conserved F or W. Each record gives: CDR3 DNA, CDR3 protein, J gene, V gene, D gene, clone size. D genes are given only for firm matches. Clone size is stated in some rows and not others, as once, few, many or a class when expanded.

DNA: TGTGCCAGCAGATATCCCGACAGCAAGAACACTGAAGCTTTCTTT; CDR3: CASRYPDSKNTEAFF; J: TRBJ1-1; V: TRBV7-9; D: -; size: -
DNA: TGCAGCGTAGCTAGCGGGGGCCAAGGAGATACGCAGTATTTT; CDR3: CSVASGGQGDTQYF; J: TRBJ2-3; V: TRBV29-1; D: TRBD2; size: -
DNA: TGTGCCAGTAGTCCCGCGGGGACAGGGGTCCCTGGCTACACCTTC; CDR3: CASSPAGTGVPGYTF; J: TRBJ1-2; V: TRBV19; D: TRBD1; size: -
DNA: TGTGCCAGTAGTATTCTAGGAGGTCTGGGGAACTATGGCTACACCTTC; CDR3: CASSILGGLGNYGYTF; J: TRBJ1-2; V: TRBV19; D: -; size: -
DNA: TGTGCCAGCCGGACAGGAAACCCCTACGAGCAGTACTTC; CDR3: CASRTGNPYEQYF; J: TRBJ2-7; V: TRBV28; D: TRBD1; size: -
DNA: TGTGCCAGCTCTCCCGGGACTACGGAGACAGATACGCAGTATTTT; CDR3: CASSPGTTETDTQYF; J: TRBJ2-3; V: TRBV6-4; D: TRBD2; size: -
DNA: TGTGCCAGCAGCTTTGCCAGGGGAACCCCCTACAATGAGCAGTTCTTC; CDR3: CASSFARGTPYNEQFF; J: TRBJ2-1; V: TRBV5-6; D: -; size: once
DNA: TGTGCCAGCAGGGTAGCGATACGGGGAGGCAACGTCCTGACTTTC; CDR3: CASRVAIRGGNVLTF; J: TRBJ2-6; V: TRBV7-2; D: -; size: -
DNA: TGCGCCAGCAGCCAAGGGATGGCTCTCAGGCATGGAGAGACCCAGTACTTC; CDR3: CASSQGMALRHGETQYF; J: TRBJ2-5; V: TRBV4-3; D: -; size: -
DNA: TGTGCCAGCAGCTTGACTAGCGGGGTGGAGACCCAGTACTTC; CDR3: CASSLTSGVETQYF; J: TRBJ2-5; V: TRBV5-4; D: TRBD2; size: -
DNA: TGTGCCAGCAGCTTGATTACCCTTACGGTGGCTGAAGCTTTCTTT; CDR3: CASSLITLTVAEAFF; J: TRBJ1-1; V: TRBV5-6; D: -; size: -
DNA: TGTGCCAGCAGGACAGGGTTGGGGACCCAGTACTTC; CDR3: CASRTGLGTQYF; J: TRBJ2-5; V: TRBV6-1; D: TRBD1; size: once
DNA: TGTGCCAGCAGCCCCCATGAGGGGGCCTACACAGATACGCAGTATTTT; CDR3: CASSPHEGAYTDTQYF; J: TRBJ2-3; V: TRBV9; D: TRBD1; size: -
DNA: TGTGCCAGCAGCGATCGCGGCCGCCGGGAGCAGTTCTTC; CDR3: CASSDRGRREQFF; J: TRBJ2-1; V: TRBV7-2; D: -; size: -
DNA: TGTGCCAGCAGTTACAGGGAGGTGACTGAAGCTTTCTTT; CDR3: CASSYREVTEAFF; J: TRBJ1-1; V: TRBV6-5; D: -; size: -
DNA: TGTGCCAGCAGCGTAGAGGGCAGCGGTAGCACAGATACGCAGTATTTT; CDR3: CASSVEGSGSTDTQYF; J: TRBJ2-3; V: TRBV9; D: -; size: -
DNA: TGTGCCAGCAGACCGTCAGGGCGGCCCGAGCAGTACTTC; CDR3: CASRPSGRPEQYF; J: TRBJ2-7; V: TRBV7-2; D: -; size: -
DNA: TGTGCCAGCAGCATCGGGACTAGGGGGGCCTGGGAGCAGTACTTC; CDR3: CASSIGTRGAWEQYF; J: TRBJ2-7; V: TRBV7-2; D: TRBD2; size: -
DNA: TGTGCCAGCTCAGCCTCACAGGGGGATTACACTGAAGCTTTCTTT; CDR3: CASSASQGDYTEAFF; J: TRBJ1-1; V: TRBV18; D: TRBD1; size: -
DNA: TGTGCCAGCAGTTTAAACAGGGACCTATCCTATGGCTACACCTTC; CDR3: CASSLNRDLSYGYTF; J: TRBJ1-2; V: TRBV27; D: -; size: -
DNA: TGTGCCAGCAGGCCGGTTAACTCACCCCTCCACTTT; CDR3: CASRPVNSPLHF; J: TRBJ1-6; V: TRBV11-3; D: -; size: -
DNA: TGTGCCAGCAGCTTGCCGGGTTCCTACAATGAGCAGTTCTTC; CDR3: CASSLPGSYNEQFF; J: TRBJ2-1; V: TRBV5-7; D: -; size: once
DNA: TGCGCCAGCAGCCAAGTCGAAACGGGATATCAGCCCCAGCATTTT; CDR3: CASSQVETGYQPQHF; J: TRBJ1-5; V: TRBV4-3; D: -; size: -
DNA: TGCAGCGTTGAAGGGACTAGCGGGAGCTCCTACGAGCAGTACTTC; CDR3: CSVEGTSGSSYEQYF; J: TRBJ2-7; V: TRBV29-1; D: TRBD2; size: -
DNA: TGTGCCAGCAGCTTCAACATATCGCCATATAATTCACCCCTCCACTTT; CDR3: CASSFNISPYNSPLHF; J: TRBJ1-6; V: TRBV7-2; D: -; size: few
DNA: TGTGCCAGCAGTGATCGAGGGCTGAAGGAGCTGTTTTTT; CDR3: CASSDRGLKELFF; J: TRBJ2-2; V: TRBV6-1; D: -; size: few
DNA: TGTGCCAGCAGACCGGGACAGGAGACCGGGGAGCTGTTTTTT; CDR3: CASRPGQETGELFF; J: TRBJ2-2; V: TRBV6-5; D: TRBD1; size: few
DNA: TGCGCCAGCAGCTTGCTGCTAGCGGGGGGGCCGACCACAGATACGCAGTATTTT; CDR3: CASSLLLAGGPTTDTQYF; J: TRBJ2-3; V: TRBV5-1; D: TRBD2; size: -
DNA: TGTGCTAGTGGTGGGACACCCTACGAGCAGTACTTC; CDR3: CASGGTPYEQYF; J: TRBJ2-7; V: TRBV12-5; D: -; size: few
DNA: TGTGCCAGCAGCCCCCGCCCGGGGGGGCGGGACCCCTACGAGCAGTACTTC; CDR3: CASSPRPGGRDPYEQYF; J: TRBJ2-7; V: TRBV13; D: TRBD2; size: -
DNA: TGTGCCAGCAGCAAAATAGTCGGAGGCTACGAGCAGTACTTC; CDR3: CASSKIVGGYEQYF; J: TRBJ2-7; V: TRBV13; D: -; size: -
DNA: TGCGCCAGCAGCCATCGCGGATTGAATCAGCCCCAGCATTTT; CDR3: CASSHRGLNQPQHF; J: TRBJ1-5; V: TRBV4-1; D: -; size: -